The T cell receptor beta chain under discussion was sequenced for a study of cytomegalovirus exposure and HLA in healthy donors. There are 17 residues in the CDR3. With 1 base removed from V and 0 bases from J, the gap between germline ends came to 16 bases. Germline CDR1 and CDR2: SGHKS and YYEKEE (reference sequence). PCR employed 60 Vbeta and 13 Jbeta primers. Sequenced by immunoSEQ multiplex PCR; TCRdb stores in-frame clones only, minus some. The sample consists of 150,000 to 200,000 clones, 80% to 90% of them appearing once. The sequencing sample was made of PBMCs. The TCR sequence derives from a young man in good health and CMV-seropositive. The chain joins TRBV5-5 to TRBJ1-1; D unresolved. This CDR3 is CASSLSHKHRMNTEAFF. CDR3 DNA sequence: TGTGCCAGCAGCTTGTCACACAAACATCGCATGAACACTGAAGCTTTCTTT.